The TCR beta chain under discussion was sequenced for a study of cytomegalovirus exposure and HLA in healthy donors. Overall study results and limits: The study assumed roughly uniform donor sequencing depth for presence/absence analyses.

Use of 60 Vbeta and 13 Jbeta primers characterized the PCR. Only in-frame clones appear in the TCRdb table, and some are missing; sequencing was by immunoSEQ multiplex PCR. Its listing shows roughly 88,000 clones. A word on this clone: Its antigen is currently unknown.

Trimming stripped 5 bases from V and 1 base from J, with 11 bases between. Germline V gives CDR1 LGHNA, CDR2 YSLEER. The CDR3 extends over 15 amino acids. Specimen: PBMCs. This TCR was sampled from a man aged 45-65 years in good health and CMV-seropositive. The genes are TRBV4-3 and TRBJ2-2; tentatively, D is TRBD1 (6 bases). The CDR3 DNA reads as TGCGCCAGCAGCACCGGGACACAGAACACCGGGGAGCTGTTTTTT. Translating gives CASSTGTQNTGELFF.